Sequencing of this T cell receptor (beta chain) was carried out in a study of cytomegalovirus exposure and HLA in healthy donors. Broader study findings: In an earlier analysis, about 87% or about 30%: the productive usage of most TCR beta V segments.

Per the germline V gene, CDR1 is LNHNV and CDR2 is YYDKDF (reference sequence). V lost 3 bases, J lost 0 bases, and 13 bases lay in between. This CDR3 comprises 16 residues. A multiplex PCR was run with 60 Vbeta primers and 13 Jbeta primers. Sequencing was performed with immunoSEQ multiplex PCR; in TCRdb, only in-frame clones are kept and a portion is missing. The repertoire holds some 80,000 clones, with 78% as singletons. About this clone itself: Antigen specificity is unknown.

This sequence originates from a man aged 40-55 years in good health and CMV-seronegative. The rearrangement uses TRBV15 and TRBJ2-3; a weak D match, TRBD2 (6 bases). The sample consisted of PBMCs. In DNA form, the CDR3 reads TGTGCCACCAGCAGGCGTAATAGCGGAAGCACAGATACGCAGTATTTT. Translation: CATSRRNSGSTDTQYF.